This TCR beta chain was recovered during a study of human T cells and chemical hapten exposure. Only a few counts were recorded for this clonotype. Time point here: pre-sensitization, week 0. The treatment was: therapeutic diphenylcyclopropenone sensitization with weekly scalp DPC. One entry per CDR3 protein, called by TCRdb with MiXCR from the RACE reads. Altogether about 98,000 distinct CDR3 sequences are present, 10% to 13% being singletons, with the ten largest covering more than 2.5%. The CDR3 runs to 15 residues. J lost 8 bases, V lost 5 bases, and 11 bases had no gene match. The germline gives CDR1 SGHAT, CDR2 FQNNGV.

The chain joins TRBV11-2 to TRBJ2-1; TRBD2 aligns across 8 bases. Sequencing was performed on whole blood, taken in connection with sensitization to the hapten diphenylcyclopropenone (DPC). The receptor's source is a woman aged 55 to 70 with alopecia areata. Some clones in this sample may be carry-over from other donors' samples. The CDR3 is CASSPIGGGPDEQFF. CDR3 nucleotides: TGTGCCAGCAGCCCCATCGGGGGGGGCCCCGATGAGCAGTTCTTC. Based on the CDR3 plus reference TRBV11-2 and TRBJ2-1, the full variable domain is EAGVAQSPRYKIIEKRQSVAFWCNPISGHATLYWYQQILGQGPKLLIQFQNNGVVDDSQLPKDRFSAERLKGVDSTLKIQPAKLEDSAVYLCASSPIGGGPDEQFFGPGTRLTVL.